The 18 T cell receptor beta chains presented below share a single source sample, sequenced in a study of T cell responses to AZD1222 COVID-19 vaccine. Sequenced by immunoSEQ multiplex PCR; TCRdb stores in-frame clones only, minus some. This table holds some 86,000 clones, about 91% found once. The input for sequencing was peripheral blood, taken on day 0 of AZD1222 vaccination. Receptors originate from an adult in good health.

This clone was detected only once. The chain uses TRBV6-2 or TRBV6-3 and TRBJ2-4; maybe TRBD2 (6 bases). The germline V gene has CDR1 MNHEY and CDR2 SVGEGT. With 6 bases removed from V and 5 bases from J, the gap between germline ends came to 17 bases. The CDR3 spans 15 residues. CDR3 residues: CASSQIVAVENIQYF. The CDR3 coding sequence is TGTGCCAGCAGCCAGATAGTAGCGGTAGAAAACATTCAGTACTTC.

The chain combines TRBV24-1 with TRBJ2-2, with D possibly being TRBD2 (6 bases). The V end was cut by 4 bases, the J end by 6 bases, with 20 bases between. Germline CDR1 reads KGHDR; CDR2 reads SFDVKD. There are 17 residues in the CDR3. Here the CDR3 reads CATSDPRRGSRAGELFF. In nucleotides, the CDR3 is TGTGCCACCAGTGACCCCCGGCGGGGCAGTCGGGCCGGGGAGCTGTTTTTT.

This clone was seen once. The gene calls are TRBV9 and TRBJ2-1; D is unclear. Germline values: CDR1 SGDLS, CDR2 YYNGEE. The CDR3 covers 9 residues. Deletions cut 5 bases from V and 13 bases from J, with 7 bases between. CDR3 nucleotide sequence: TGTGCCAGCAGAGCCGATCAGTTCTTC. This sequence encodes CASRADQFF. Filled out from reference TRBV9 and TRBJ2-1, the complete variable domain reads DSGVTQTPKHLITATGQRVTLRCSPRSGDLSVYWYQQSLDQGLQFLIQYYNGEERAKGNILERFSAQQFPDLHSELNLSSLELGDSALYFCASRADQFFGPGTRLTVL.

In the case of this clone: A junction end diverges from the germline sequence, so it may reflect a read error. The genes are TRBV6-5 and TRBJ1-2; D is unresolved. The CDR3 is 14 amino acids. The germline V gene has CDR1 MNHEY and CDR2 SVGAGI. The CDR3 spells CVSSYYGQNYGYTF. CDR3 sequence (DNA): TGTGTCAGCAGTTACTATGGCCAGAACTATGGCTACACCTTC.

This chain's CDR3 is CASSSTAGGWQPQHF. CDR3 nucleotides: TGTGCCAGCAGCTCGACTGCAGGGGGCTGGCAGCCCCAGCATTTT. The chain has TRBV7-8 and TRBJ1-5, with 8 bases matching TRBD1. The V and J ends lost 4 bases and 7 bases, in that order; junction bases with no gene match: 9. The CDR3 contains 15 residues. The germline V gene encodes CDR1 SGHVS and CDR2 FQNEAQ.

The chain employs TRBV3-1 (or the pseudogene TRBV3-2) and TRBJ2-7, with a tentative D call TRBD1 (5 bases). The CDR3 is 13 residues long. Germline loops: CDR1 LGHDT, CDR2 YNNKEL (reference sequence). Trimming pared 4 bases from V and 5 bases from J, leaving 12 bases between. In nucleotides, the CDR3 is TGTGCCAGCAGCCTCCAGGGCAGGGACGAGCAGTACTTC. Amino acids: CASSLQGRDEQYF.

The V and J genes are TRBV5-1 and TRBJ2-6; D may match TRBD1 or TRBD2 (5 bases each). The V gene lost 0 bases and the J gene lost 4 bases, with 11 bases spanning the gap. The CDR3 consists of 16 residues. Germline loops: CDR1 SGHRS, CDR2 YFSETQ. CDR3 DNA: TGCGCCAGCAGCTTGGTCTCAGGGACCGGGGCCAACGTCCTGACTTTC. This translates into CASSLVSGTGANVLTF.

This chain uses TRBV7-8 with TRBJ2-1, with D perhaps matching TRBD1 (6 bases). Between the trimmed V and J ends, which lost 2 bases and 8 bases, there was a span of 16 bases. Germline lookup yields CDR1 SGHVS and CDR2 FQNEAQ. The CDR3 loop spans 15 amino acids. For the CDR3, the DNA is TGTGCCAGCAGCTTAAGGGGGAACCGGGCGGATGAGCAGTTCTTC. It yields the protein CASSLRGNRADEQFF.

The rearrangement links TRBV18 to TRBJ2-1; 11 bases agree with TRBD2. J was trimmed by 7 bases and V by 4 bases; bases with no gene match: 18. This CDR3 spans 19 amino acids. CDR1 is KGHSH and CDR2 is LQKENI in the germline V gene. CDR3 nucleotides: TGTGCCAGCTCACTTCTTCTGGCGGATAGACTAGCGGGGCAAAATGAGCAGTTCTTC. Its protein is CASSLLLADRLAGQNEQFF.

The chain links TRBV15 to TRBJ2-5; no firm D call. CDR3 length: 12 amino acids. Trimming took off 0 bases at V and 5 bases at J, with 4 bases between the two ends. Germline V gene lookup returns CDR1 LNHNV and CDR2 YYDKDF (reference sequence). The DNA for the CDR3 is TGTGCCACCAGCAGAGATCGGGAGACCCAGTACTTC. Translating it yields CATSRDRETQYF.

The chain couples TRBV28 to TRBJ1-2, with 7 positions matching TRBD1. Trimming cost V 6 bases and J 4 bases; bases outside gene matches: 5. Germline CDR1 is MDHEN and CDR2 is SYDVKM. The CDR3 totals 13 residues. The CDR3 DNA reads TGTGCCAGCAGACGGACAGGACCCTATGGCTACACCTTC. This sequence encodes CASRRTGPYGYTF.

The chain joins TRBV5-6 to TRBJ1-5; D gene uncertain. CDR3 length: 14 residues. V gave up 5 bases and J gave up 1 base, with 10 bases separating them. Germline V gene lookup returns CDR1 SGHDT and CDR2 YYEEEE. The CDR3 loop is CASSLAGSNQPQHF. The CDR3 nucleotides read TGTGCCAGCAGTCTGGCGGGGAGCAATCAGCCCCAGCATTTT.

This chain connects TRBV30 to TRBJ1-5; weak D call: TRBD1 (5 bases). Germline CDR1 is GTSNPN and CDR2 is SVGIG (reference sequence). V gave up 5 bases and J gave up 3 bases, with 11 bases separating them. The CDR3 loop spans 13 amino acids. CDR3 in amino acids: CAWGQTDNQPQHF. The CDR3 DNA is TGTGCCTGGGGACAAACAGACAATCAGCCCCAGCATTTT.

This clone was seen once. V and J are TRBV12-3 or TRBV12-4 and TRBJ1-5; D unresolved. Deletions cut 4 bases from V and 5 bases from J, with 9 bases between. There are 13 residues in the CDR3. The CDR3 sequence is CASSSTADQPQHF. The CDR3 nucleotides are TGTGCCAGCAGTTCGACGGCCGATCAGCCCCAGCATTTT.

A few counts support this clone. The chain combines TRBV5-5 with TRBJ1-6; TRBD1 aligns across 8 bases. The CDR3 consists of 15 residues. Germline assignment: CDR1 SGHKS and CDR2 YYEKEE (reference sequence). The trim removed 4 bases at V and 5 bases at J, leaving 5 bases unmatched. CDR3 loop: CASSPGQGNNSPLHF. The CDR3 DNA reads TGTGCCAGCAGCCCCGGACAGGGAAATAATTCACCCCTCCACTTT.

This chain links TRBV9 with TRBJ1-3; TRBD1 matches at 8 bases. The CDR3 contains 15 residues. CDR1 and CDR2 from the germline V gene are SGDLS and YYNGEE. Germline trimming cut 2 bases from V and 1 base from J; bases unmatched to any gene: 2. CDR3 amino acids: CASSVDRGSGNTIYF. The CDR3 DNA follows: TGTGCCAGCAGCGTCGACAGGGGTTCTGGAAACACCATATATTTT.

The chain has TRBV4-1 and TRBJ2-7; D might be TRBD2 (6 bases). V gave up 1 base and J gave up 4 bases, with 17 bases separating them. This CDR3 is 16 amino acids long. From germline, CDR1 is MGHRA and CDR2 YSYEKL. The CDR3 bases are TGCGCCAGCAGCCAAGTTGGCGGCGGGACCGAGTACGAGCAGTACTTC. As protein: CASSQVGGGTEYEQYF.

The rearrangement joins TRBV5-1 to TRBJ1-5; a weak D match, TRBD1 (5 bases). The germline V gene has CDR1 SGHRS and CDR2 YFSETQ. CDR3 length: 15 residues. V gave up 1 base and J gave up 0 bases, with 8 bases separating them. CDR3: CASSLQGFSNQPQHF. In nucleotides, the CDR3 is TGCGCCAGCAGCTTGCAGGGATTTAGCAATCAGCCCCAGCATTTT. Supplemented by reference TRBV5-1 and TRBJ1-5, the full variable domain reads KAGVTQTPRYLIKTRGQQVTLSCSPISGHRSVSWYQQTPGQGLQFLFEYFSETQRNKGNFPGRFSGRQFSNSRSEMNVSTLELGDSALYLCASSLQGFSNQPQHFGDGTRLSIL.